Listed below are T cell receptor beta chains from one sample, sequenced in a study of CD8 T cells in Susac syndrome. TCRdb recomputed calls from the immunoSEQ multiplex PCR reads with MiXCR, one row per CDR3 protein. The profile shows approximately 110,000 distinct CDR3 sequences, more than 80% of them singletons. The material sequenced was CD8+ T cells from PBMCs. These receptors all come from a human donor with multiple sclerosis. CDR3s include the opening cysteine and the closing phenylalanine or tryptophan. The D gene is left open where the match is weak. Size is stated for part of the rows, as once, few or many counts, or as a class when the clone is expanded.

d_call j_call v_call cdr3_length clone_size cdr3_nt cdr3_aa
- TRBJ1-4 TRBV3-1 13 - TGTGCCAGCAGCCAAGAATCTAATGAAAAACTGTTTTTT CASSQESNEKLFF
TRBD1 TRBJ1-1 TRBV29-1 16 - TGCAGCGTTGAAACCCCATTCGACAGGGCCGGAGATGAAGCTTTCTTT CSVETPFDRAGDEAFF
- TRBJ2-1 TRBV9 15 - TGTGCCAGCAGCGTAGAAGGGCGGGCTAACAATGAGCAGTTCTTC CASSVEGRANNEQFF
TRBD2 TRBJ2-1 TRBV25-1 13 once TGTGCCAGCAGTAACGGGAGGGGCAATGAGCAGTTCTTC CASSNGRGNEQFF
- TRBJ2-3 TRBV19 15 - TGTGCCAGTAGTTGGACAGACGATAGCACAGATACGCAGTATTTT CASSWTDDSTDTQYF
- TRBJ2-1 TRBV7-2 14 once TGTGCCAGCAGCCCTACCTACTCCTACAATGAGCAGTTCTTC CASSPTYSYNEQFF
- TRBJ1-5 TRBV29-1 15 - TGCAGCGTTGAGACAGACGAAGGGAGCAATCAGCCCCAGCATTTT CSVETDEGSNQPQHF
TRBD2 TRBJ2-3 TRBV2 15 once TGTGCCAGCCGTAGGACTAGCGGTTCCACAGATACGCAGTATTTT CASRRTSGSTDTQYF
- TRBJ1-1 TRBV13 16 medium-sized TGTGCCAGCAGCGAAGAAGGTCAGCCCATGAACACTGAAGCTTTCTTT CASSEEGQPMNTEAFF
- TRBJ1-2 TRBV5-1 16 few TGCGCCAGCAGCTTCGGGGGGGGATCGTTGAACTATGGCTACACCTTC CASSFGGGSLNYGYTF
TRBD2 TRBJ2-1 TRBV11-2 14 - TGTGCCAGCAGCTGGGCTAGCGGATCCAATGAGCAGTTCTTC CASSWASGSNEQFF
- TRBJ1-2 TRBV7-9 14 - TGTGCCAGCAGCTTATATCTCCCAGGGAGCGGCTACACCTTC CASSLYLPGSGYTF
- TRBJ2-2 TRBV2 12 - TGTGCCAGCACCGAGACTGGCGGGGAGCTGTTTTTT CASTETGGELFF
TRBD2 TRBJ2-7 TRBV2 14 once TGTGCCAGCAGGAGGGTCGCGGGGGGCAGCGAGCAGTACTTC CASRRVAGGSEQYF
TRBD1 TRBJ1-5 TRBV10-3 14 - TGTGCCATTGGGGGACAGGGGGACAATCAGCCCCAGCATTTT CAIGGQGDNQPQHF
- TRBJ2-7 TRBV6-6 15 few TGTGCCAGCAGCCGAGACACCTCCTTCTCCTACGAGCAGTACTTC CASSRDTSFSYEQYF
TRBD1 TRBJ2-1 TRBV9 13 - TGTGCCAGCGGGGGGACAGGGCACAATGAGCAGTTCTTC CASGGTGHNEQFF
- TRBJ2-3 TRBV12-3/TRBV12-4 14 - TGTGCCAGCAGTTCCCAGTTGGGCACAGATACGCAGTATTTT CASSSQLGTDTQYF
- TRBJ2-4 TRBV7-9 17 - TGTGCCAGCAGCTTTAGAGACGCGGGGTTAGCCAAAAACATTCAGTACTTC CASSFRDAGLAKNIQYF
TRBD1 TRBJ1-2 TRBV19 15 - TGTGCCAGTAGTGTCGGTCCGGACAGGGGATTAGGCTACACCTTC CASSVGPDRGLGYTF
- TRBJ1-2 TRBV13 13 - TGTGCCAGCAGCTCGGACGGAGGGGATGGCTACACCTTC CASSSDGGDGYTF
TRBD1 TRBJ1-2 TRBV24-1 14 - TGTGCCACCAGTGATCGCGACAGGGGTGGAGGCTACACCTTC CATSDRDRGGGYTF
- TRBJ1-1 TRBV7-9 12 - TGTGCCAGCACCCGGACCCGCACTGAAGCTTTCTTT CASTRTRTEAFF
- TRBJ2-7 TRBV5-1 15 - TGCGCCAGCAGTTACCAGTGGGGTTGGGGCTACGAGCAGTACTTC CASSYQWGWGYEQYF
- TRBJ1-5 TRBV9 13 - TGTGCCAGCAGCTTACGAAATAATCAGCCCCAGCATTTT CASSLRNNQPQHF
- TRBJ1-5 TRBV5-1 14 - TGCGCCAGCAGCGCATCCGGGAGGAATCAGCCCCAGCATTTT CASSASGRNQPQHF
- TRBJ1-1 TRBV5-6 12 - TGTGCCAGCAGCTTGGTGTCAGGGGAAGCTTTCTTT CASSLVSGEAFF
TRBD2 TRBJ2-1 TRBV5-1 15 once TGCGCCAGCAACCACTGGACTAGCGGGAGCAATGAGCAGTTCTTC CASNHWTSGSNEQFF